Shown below are 2 T cell receptor beta chains from a single sample sequenced in a study of blood T cell repertoires in COVID-19. TCRdb's copy holds only in-frame clones and misses some; the assay was immunoSEQ multiplex PCR. The sample carries 120,000 or so clones, 65% to 85% recorded once. Sequenced: peripheral blood. All receptors come from a man aged 80 or over with active or convalescent COVID-19.

In nucleotides, the CDR3 is TGCGCCAGCAGCTTGGGTATAGCTGCCAGGACATCCTACGAGCAGTACTTC. Protein sequence: CASSLGIAARTSYEQYF. The rearrangement joins TRBV5-1 to TRBJ2-7, with a tentative D call TRBD1 (5 bases). The ends were cut back, 0 bases at V and 1 base at J, with 17 bases in the middle. CDR3 length: 17 residues. Germline V gives CDR1 SGHRS, CDR2 YFSETQ. The complete variable domain, with remaining parts taken from reference TRBV5-1 and TRBJ2-7, reads KAGVTQTPRYLIKTRGQQVTLSCSPISGHRSVSWYQQTPGQGLQFLFEYFSETQRNKGNFPGRFSGRQFSNSRSEMNVSTLELGDSALYLCASSLGIAARTSYEQYFGPGTRLTVT.

This clone appeared a single time. The chain employs TRBV7-3 and TRBJ2-2; 8 positions agree with TRBD2. The germline V gene encodes CDR1 SGHTA and CDR2 FQGTGA. The V segment lost 1 base and the J segment 7 bases; nucleotides outside the gene matches: 8. This CDR3 comprises 16 residues. Written as DNA, the CDR3 is TGTGCCAGCAGCTTAAATCGAGCGGGGGCTGGCGGGGAGCTGTTTTTT. The encoded protein is CASSLNRAGAGGELFF.